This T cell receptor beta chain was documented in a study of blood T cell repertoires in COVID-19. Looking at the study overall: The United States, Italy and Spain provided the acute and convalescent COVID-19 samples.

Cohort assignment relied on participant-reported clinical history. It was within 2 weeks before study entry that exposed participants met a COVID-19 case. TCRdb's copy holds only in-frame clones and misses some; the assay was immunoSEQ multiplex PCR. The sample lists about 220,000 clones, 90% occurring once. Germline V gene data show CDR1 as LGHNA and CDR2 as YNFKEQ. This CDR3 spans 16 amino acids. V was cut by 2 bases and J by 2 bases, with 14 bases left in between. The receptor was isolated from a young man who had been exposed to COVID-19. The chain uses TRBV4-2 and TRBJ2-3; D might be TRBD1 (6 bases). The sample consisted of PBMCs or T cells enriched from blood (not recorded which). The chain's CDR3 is CASSQTDSSITDTQYF. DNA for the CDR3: TGTGCCAGCAGCCAAACGGACAGTTCTATCACAGATACGCAGTATTTT.